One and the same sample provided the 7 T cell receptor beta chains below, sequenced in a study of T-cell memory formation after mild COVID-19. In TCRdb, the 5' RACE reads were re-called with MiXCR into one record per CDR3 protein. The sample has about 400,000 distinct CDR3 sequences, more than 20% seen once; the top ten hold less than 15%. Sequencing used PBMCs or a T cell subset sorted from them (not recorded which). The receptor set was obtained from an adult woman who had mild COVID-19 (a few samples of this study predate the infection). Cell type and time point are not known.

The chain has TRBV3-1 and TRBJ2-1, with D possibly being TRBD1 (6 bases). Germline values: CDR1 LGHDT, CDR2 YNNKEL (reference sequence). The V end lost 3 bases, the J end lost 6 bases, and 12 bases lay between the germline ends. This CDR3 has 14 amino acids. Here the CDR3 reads CASSHSTGTNEQFF. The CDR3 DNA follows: TGTGCCAGCAGCCACTCCACAGGGACCAATGAGCAGTTCTTC.

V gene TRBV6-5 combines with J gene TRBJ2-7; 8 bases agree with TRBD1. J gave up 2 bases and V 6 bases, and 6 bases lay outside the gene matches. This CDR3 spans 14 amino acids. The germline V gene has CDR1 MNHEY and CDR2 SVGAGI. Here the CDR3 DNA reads TGTGCCAGCAGATACAGGGGGACGACCTACGAGCAGTACTTC. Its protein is CASRYRGTTYEQYF.

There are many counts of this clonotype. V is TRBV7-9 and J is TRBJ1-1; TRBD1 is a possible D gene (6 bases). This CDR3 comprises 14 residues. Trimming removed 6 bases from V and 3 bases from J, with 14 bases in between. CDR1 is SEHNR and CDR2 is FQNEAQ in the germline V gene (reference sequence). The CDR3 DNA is TGTGCCAGCAGATCCTGGGGGGCGGACACTGAAGCTTTCTTT. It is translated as CASRSWGADTEAFF.

DNA of the CDR3: TGTGCCAGCAGCTTACACTCCGGGCAGCACTACGAGCAGTACTTC. This sequence encodes CASSLHSGQHYEQYF. The gene calls are TRBV5-5 and TRBJ2-7; no firm D call. Trimming cost V 2 bases and J 3 bases, with 15 bases left between them. In germline, CDR1 is SGHKS, CDR2 YYEKEE (reference sequence). CDR3 length equals 15 residues.

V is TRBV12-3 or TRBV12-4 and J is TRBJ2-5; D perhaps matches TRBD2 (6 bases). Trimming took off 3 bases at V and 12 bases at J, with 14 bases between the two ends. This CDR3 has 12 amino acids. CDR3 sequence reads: CASSLVPGLEYF. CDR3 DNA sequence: TGTGCCAGCAGTTTGGTCCCGGGACTGGAGTACTTC.

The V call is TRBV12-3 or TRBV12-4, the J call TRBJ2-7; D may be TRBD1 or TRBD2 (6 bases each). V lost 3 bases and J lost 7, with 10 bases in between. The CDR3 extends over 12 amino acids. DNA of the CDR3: TGTGCCAGCAGTTTCCCGGGGGCGGAGCAGTACTTC. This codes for CASSFPGAEQYF.

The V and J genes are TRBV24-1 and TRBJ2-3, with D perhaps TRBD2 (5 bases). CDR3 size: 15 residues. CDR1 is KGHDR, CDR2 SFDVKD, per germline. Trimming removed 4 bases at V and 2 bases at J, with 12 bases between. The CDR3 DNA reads TGTGCCACCAGTGAATTGGGAGAATCCACAGATACGCAGTATTTT. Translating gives CATSELGESTDTQYF.